This T cell receptor beta chain was profiled in a study of cytomegalovirus exposure and HLA in healthy donors. Primers included in the PCR were 60 Vbeta and 13 Jbeta primers. Assay: immunoSEQ multiplex PCR; the TCRdb copy retains only in-frame clones and omits some. The data hold 80,000 to 95,000 clones, with about four fifths observed a single time. A word on this clone: Its antigen remains unknown.

Germline assignment: CDR1 LNHDA and CDR2 SQIVND (reference sequence). This CDR3 has 13 amino acids. The V gene lost 7 bases and the J gene lost 4 bases, with 13 bases spanning the gap. Study-wide findings and caveats: CMV serostatus was the only recorded immune exposure for donors. It was confirmed in vitro that three of the CMV-associated chains were specific for CMV antigens.

The origin of this receptor is a woman under 40 in good health and CMV-seronegative. The chain joins TRBV19 to TRBJ1-2, with a weak D call TRBD1 (5 bases). Sequenced input: PBMCs. CDR3 amino acids: CASTPRGGYGYTF. CDR3 DNA: TGTGCCAGTACCCCAAGGGGTGGCTATGGCTACACCTTC.